The 29 T cell receptor beta chains reported below all come from one sample, sequenced in a study of cytomegalovirus exposure and HLA in healthy donors. PCR was performed using 60 Vbeta and 13 Jbeta primers. The assay was immunoSEQ multiplex PCR, and TCRdb's table has in-frame clones only and misses some. This sample has about 76,000 clones; just under 80% occur once, and the top ten carry approximately 9%. The sample comprised PBMCs. The source of these receptors is a woman in her thirties or forties in good health and CMV-seropositive.

V usage is TRBV7-9 and J usage is TRBJ2-7; TRBD2 aligns across 8 bases. With the DNA end fitting TRBJ2-5 better, the J assignment may be wrong. This CDR3 is built from 14 residues. CDR1 and CDR2 from the germline V gene are SEHNR and FQNEAQ (reference sequence). The CDR3 DNA follows: TGTGCCAGCAGCCTTACGCGGGAGGAAGAGACCCAGTACTTC. Protein: CASSLTREEETQYF.

This clone has just one count. The CDR3 DNA reads TGCGCCAGCAGCCCTAGCCGCCACTCCTACGAGCAGTACTTC. This encodes CASSPSRHSYEQYF. The rearrangement links TRBV5-1 to TRBJ2-7; D is perhaps TRBD2 (5 bases). The germline V gene encodes CDR1 SGHRS and CDR2 YFSETQ. With 4 bases removed from V and 0 bases from J, the gap between germline ends came to 11 bases. The CDR3 spans 14 residues.

The V and J genes are TRBV2 and TRBJ2-2, with 7 bases fitting TRBD2. V trimming: 7 bases; J trimming: 4 bases; junction bases outside the gene matches: 6. Germline CDR1 reads SNHLY; CDR2 reads FYNNEI. The CDR3 sequence is 14 residues long. The CDR3 sequence: CASIRTRVTGELFF. The DNA for the CDR3 is TGTGCCAGCATACGGACTAGGGTCACCGGGGAGCTGTTTTTT.

The chain couples TRBV7-7 to TRBJ2-1; D possibly corresponds to TRBD1 (7 bases). Looked up from germline, CDR1 is SSHAT and CDR2 is FNYEAQ (reference sequence). The V end was cut by 5 bases, the J end by 7 bases, with 15 bases between. This CDR3 has 14 amino acids. Here the CDR3 DNA reads TGTGCCAGCAGCCGGCTCAGGGGGGAAAATGAGCAGTTCTTC. Amino acids: CASSRLRGENEQFF.

The V and J genes are TRBV4-3 and TRBJ2-1, with D tentatively TRBD2 (6 bases). Per the germline V gene, CDR1 is LGHNA and CDR2 is YSLEER. The CDR3 spans 12 residues. The V end lost 3 bases, the J end lost 9 bases, and 9 bases lay between the germline ends. The CDR3 nucleotides read TGCGCCAGCAGCCAGCGGGGTGCTGAGCAGTTCTTC. Its translation: CASSQRGAEQFF.

The chain couples TRBV6-5 to TRBJ1-6; 7 bases align to TRBD1. Germline V gene sequence: CDR1 MNHEY, CDR2 SVGAGI. CDR3 size: 15 residues. V was pared by 6 bases and J by 8 bases, with 10 bases of the junction left unmatched. In DNA form, the CDR3 reads TGTGCCAGCAGCCTAATGGGGCAGGGGGATTCACCCCTCCACTTT. This gives the protein CASSLMGQGDSPLHF.

This chain connects TRBV30 to TRBJ2-5, with a tentative D call TRBD1 (5 bases). CDR1 GTSNPN and CDR2 SVGIG come from the germline V gene (reference sequence). Trimming took off 5 bases at V and 8 bases at J, with 15 bases between the two ends. CDR3 length equals 12 residues. The CDR3 sequence: CAWATGKRTQYF. The CDR3 nucleotides read TGTGCCTGGGCTACAGGAAAGAGAACCCAGTACTTC.

The chain joins TRBV9 to TRBJ1-2; maybe TRBD1 (5 bases). The germline gives CDR1 SGDLS, CDR2 YYNGEE. V was shortened by 0 bases and J by 6 bases, with 12 bases between the two germline ends. CDR3 size: 14 residues. This CDR3 is CASSVVRVDDGYTF. Here the CDR3 DNA reads TGTGCCAGCAGCGTAGTCAGGGTAGACGATGGCTACACCTTC.

This clone has just a few counts. The genes are TRBV5-1 and TRBJ1-5; TRBD1 agrees at 11 bases. Per the germline V gene, CDR1 is SGHRS and CDR2 is YFSETQ. The CDR3 length is 19 residues. V lost 4 bases and J lost 7; bases outside the gene matches: 19. CDR3 amino acids: CASSPREGTGGVNGQPQHF. As DNA, the CDR3 is TGCGCCAGCAGCCCCCGGGAGGGGACAGGGGGTGTCAATGGGCAGCCCCAGCATTTT.

The genes are TRBV5-1 and TRBJ2-7; maybe TRBD2 (5 bases). This CDR3 comprises 12 residues. V was pared by 7 bases and J by 4 bases, with 12 bases between. In germline, CDR1 is SGHRS, CDR2 YFSETQ. Here the CDR3 reads CASSEDFYEQYF. The CDR3 DNA reads as TGCGCCAGCTCGGAGGACTTTTACGAGCAGTACTTC.

The V and J genes are TRBV5-4 and TRBJ2-3; a possible D gene is TRBD2 (6 bases). This CDR3 is 15 amino acids long. CDR1 and CDR2 (germline): SGHNT, YYREEE (reference sequence). The V and J ends lost 5 bases and 3 bases respectively, with 16 bases between them. CDR3 loop: CASSAAGTPTDTQYF. CDR3 DNA: TGTGCCAGCAGTGCTGCTGGGACTCCAACAGATACGCAGTATTTT.

This sequence joins TRBV19 and TRBJ2-5; 15 bases align to TRBD2. Germline CDR1 and CDR2: LNHDA and SQIVND (reference sequence). The CDR3 runs 19 residues. The junction had 6 bases not matched to a gene; V was cut back by 1 base and J by 0 bases. The CDR3 DNA sequence: TGTGCCAGTAGTATAGCCAGGACTAGCGGGGGGGAGTACCAAGAGACCCAGTACTTC. It translates to CASSIARTSGGEYQETQYF.

The count of this clone is one. The chain uses TRBV28 and TRBJ2-7; D unclear. Germline V CDR1 and CDR2: MDHEN, SYDVKM. The V and J ends lost 3 bases and 7 bases respectively, with 10 bases between them. The length of the CDR3 is 12 residues. Written as DNA, the CDR3 is TGTGCCAGCAGTTTGGCAGGTAGGGAGCAGTACTTC. This codes for CASSLAGREQYF.

This chain uses TRBV14 with TRBJ2-2; 9 nucleotides agree with TRBD2. The CDR3 covers 17 residues. The V gene end was trimmed by 0 bases and the J gene end by 3 bases; junction bases not matched to a gene: 5. Germline assignment: CDR1 SGHDN and CDR2 FVKESK. CDR3 DNA sequence: TGTGCCAGCAGCCAAGATCGACTAGCGGATTACACCGGGGAGCTGTTTTTT. Protein sequence: CASSQDRLADYTGELFF. Using reference TRBV14 and TRBJ2-2 for the parts outside the CDR3, the full variable domain is EAGVTQFPSHSVIEKGQTVTLRCDPISGHDNLYWYRRVMGKEIKFLLHFVKESKQDESGMPNNRFLAERTGGTYSTLKVQPAELEDSGVYFCASSQDRLADYTGELFFGEGSRLTVL.

This clone was seen only once. The chain joins TRBV5-5 to TRBJ1-1; D gene unclear. The CDR3 consists of 14 residues. Germline assignment: CDR1 SGHKS and CDR2 YYEKEE (reference sequence). Trimming left V 4 bases short and J 1 base short, with 11 bases between. The CDR3: CASSMTTGNTEAFF. CDR3 DNA sequence: TGTGCCAGCAGCATGACAACTGGGAACACTGAAGCTTTCTTT. The full variable domain, rest sourced from reference TRBV5-5 and TRBJ1-1, is DAGVTQSPTHLIKTRGQQVTLRCSPISGHKSVSWYQQVLGQGPQFIFQYYEKEERGRGNFPDRFSARQFPNYSSELNVNALLLGDSALYLCASSMTTGNTEAFFGQGTRLTVV.

The genes are TRBV6-4 and TRBJ2-3; TRBD2 matches at 9 bases. Germline values: CDR1 MRHNA, CDR2 SNTAGT. The CDR3 sequence is 15 residues long. J lost 1 base, V lost 4 bases, and 3 bases had no gene match. In DNA form, the CDR3 reads TGTGCCAGCAGTGCCTCTAGCGGGGGCACAGATACGCAGTATTTT. Its protein product is CASSASSGGTDTQYF.

This clone showed up just once. The gene calls are TRBV5-1 and TRBJ1-1; tentative D call: TRBD1 (5 bases). The CDR3 length is 15 residues. Per the germline V gene, CDR1 is SGHRS and CDR2 is YFSETQ. V was pared by 4 bases and J by 1 base, with 14 bases between. CDR3: CASSLAGDSNTEAFF. CDR3 nucleotide sequence: TGCGCCAGCAGCCTAGCGGGGGACTCGAACACTGAAGCTTTCTTT.

This clone was picked up one time. The V and J genes are TRBV6-6 and TRBJ2-7; the D gene is possibly TRBD1 (5 bases). V was clipped by 2 bases and J by 5 bases, with 13 bases between them. The germline V gene has CDR1 MNHNY and CDR2 SVGAGI (reference sequence). The CDR3 is 14 amino acids. This CDR3 reads CASSYRGYLDEQYF. The DNA of the CDR3 is TGTGCCAGCAGTTACAGGGGCTACTTGGACGAGCAGTACTTC.

This clone is a singleton in its sample. The chain joins TRBV30 to TRBJ2-5; D perhaps matches TRBD1 (6 bases). The V gene lost 5 bases and the J gene lost 1 base, with 11 bases spanning the gap. Germline-derived CDR1 and CDR2 are GTSNPN and SVGIG (reference sequence). The CDR3 has 13 amino acids. The CDR3 sequence is CAWGRDTQETQYF. For the CDR3, the DNA is TGTGCCTGGGGCCGGGACACCCAAGAGACCCAGTACTTC.

The table lists this clone with a count of one. This chain joins TRBV28 and TRBJ2-3; TRBD2 is a possible D gene (6 bases). V lost 7 bases to trimming and J lost 2 bases, with 13 bases between them. The CDR3 covers 14 residues. CDR1 is MDHEN and CDR2 is SYDVKM in the germline V gene. This CDR3 reads CASIAASPTDTQYF. CDR3 bases: TGTGCCAGCATAGCGGCTAGCCCCACAGATACGCAGTATTTT.

The rearrangement joins TRBV4-1 to TRBJ2-5; D call uncertain. This CDR3 has 14 amino acids. Trimming took off 0 bases at V and 5 bases at J, with 10 bases between the two ends. The germline gives CDR1 MGHRA, CDR2 YSYEKL. CDR3 sequence reads: CASSQDVLQETQYF. The DNA of the CDR3 is TGCGCCAGCAGCCAAGATGTCCTCCAGGAGACCCAGTACTTC.

V is TRBV5-6 and J is TRBJ2-3; D is uncertain. The CDR3 consists of 13 residues. Per the germline V gene, CDR1 is SGHDT and CDR2 is YYEEEE. V lost 0 bases to trimming and J lost 1 base, with 3 bases between them. CDR3 in amino acids: CASSLVGTDTQYF. The DNA of the CDR3 is TGTGCCAGCAGCTTGGTAGGCACAGATACGCAGTATTTT.

The chain is built from TRBV30 and TRBJ2-1; a weak D match, TRBD2 (6 bases). CDR1 GTSNPN and CDR2 SVGIG come from the germline V gene (reference sequence). The V and J ends lost 0 bases and 7 bases respectively, with 7 bases between them. This CDR3 is built from 12 residues. The CDR3 sequence is CAWSVRGNEQFF. The CDR3 DNA reads TGTGCCTGGAGTGTACGGGGGAATGAGCAGTTCTTC.

This clone was seen once. The chain couples TRBV9 to TRBJ2-7; 9 bases are shared with TRBD1. CDR3 length: 15 amino acids. J lost 0 bases, V lost 4 bases, and 5 bases had no gene match. In germline, CDR1 is SGDLS, CDR2 YYNGEE. CDR3 sequence: CASSQGQGLSYEQYF. In nucleotides, the CDR3 is TGTGCCAGCAGCCAAGGACAGGGGCTCTCCTACGAGCAGTACTTC.

V usage is TRBV7-2 and J usage is TRBJ1-6, with 7 bases fitting TRBD1. Trimming took 3 bases from V and 3 from J; bases not matched to a gene: 5. CDR3 length equals 16 residues. The germline CDR1 and CDR2 sequences are SGHTA and FQGNSA. This CDR3 is CASSFSQGLYNSPLHF. In nucleotides, the CDR3 is TGTGCCAGCAGCTTCTCACAGGGGCTCTATAATTCACCCCTCCACTTT.

This clone came up a few times. The chain recombines TRBV14 with TRBJ1-2; 9 nucleotides match TRBD1. V lost 1 base, J lost 4 bases, and 4 bases stayed unmatched. Germline values: CDR1 SGHDN, CDR2 FVKESK. This CDR3 is built from 15 residues. The CDR3 spells CASSQGTGVFYGYTF. In nucleotides, the CDR3 is TGTGCCAGCAGCCAAGGGACAGGGGTTTTCTATGGCTACACCTTC.

The table lists this clone with a few counts. V and J are TRBV19 and TRBJ1-5, with TRBD1 matching 7 bases. CDR3 length: 15 residues. CDR1 is LNHDA and CDR2 is SQIVND in the germline V gene (reference sequence). With V trimmed by 4 bases and J by 7 bases, 10 bases remained unmatched. The CDR3 loop is CASSKGTEIFQPQHF. In DNA form, the CDR3 reads TGTGCCAGTAGTAAAGGGACAGAAATATTCCAGCCCCAGCATTTT.

This chain links TRBV28 with TRBJ2-7; D perhaps matches TRBD1 (5 bases). This CDR3 contains 15 residues. Trimming left V 4 bases short and J 5 bases short, with 18 bases between. The V gene's germline CDR1 is MDHEN and CDR2 SYDVKM. The CDR3 region is CASSSYLDKGHEQYF. CDR3 in DNA: TGTGCCAGCAGTTCTTATTTGGACAAAGGCCACGAGCAGTACTTC.

The sample holds a few counts of this clone. CDR3 nucleotides: TGCGCCAGCAAGGACACAGGGGGCTACGAGCAGTACTTC. This sequence encodes CASKDTGGYEQYF. J is TRBJ2-7 and V is TRBV5-1; 8 nucleotides match TRBD1. Trimming at V came to 6 bases and at J to 3 bases, leaving 5 bases not matched to a gene. The CDR3 loop spans 13 amino acids. Germline V CDR1 and CDR2: SGHRS, YFSETQ.